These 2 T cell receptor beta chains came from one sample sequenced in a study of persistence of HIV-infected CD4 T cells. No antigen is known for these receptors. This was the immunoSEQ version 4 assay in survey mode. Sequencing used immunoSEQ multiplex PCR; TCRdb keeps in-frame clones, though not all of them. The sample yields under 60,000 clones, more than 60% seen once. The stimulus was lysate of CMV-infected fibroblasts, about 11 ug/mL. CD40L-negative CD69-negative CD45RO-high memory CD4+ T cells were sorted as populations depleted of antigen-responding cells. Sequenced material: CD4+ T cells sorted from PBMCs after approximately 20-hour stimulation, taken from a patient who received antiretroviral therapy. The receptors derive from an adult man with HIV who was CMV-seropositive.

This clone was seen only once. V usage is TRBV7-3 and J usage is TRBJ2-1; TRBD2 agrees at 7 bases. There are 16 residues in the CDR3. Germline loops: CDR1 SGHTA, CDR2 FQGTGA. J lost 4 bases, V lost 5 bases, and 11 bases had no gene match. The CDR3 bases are TGTGCCAGCAGCCGCGGGGCGGGAGATGGATACAATGAGCAGTTCTTC. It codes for CASSRGAGDGYNEQFF.

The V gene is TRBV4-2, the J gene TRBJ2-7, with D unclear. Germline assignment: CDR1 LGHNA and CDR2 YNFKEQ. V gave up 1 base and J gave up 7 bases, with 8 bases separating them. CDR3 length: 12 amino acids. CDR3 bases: TGTGCCAGCAGCCAAGCCAGGCGGGAGCAGTACTTC. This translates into CASSQARREQYF.